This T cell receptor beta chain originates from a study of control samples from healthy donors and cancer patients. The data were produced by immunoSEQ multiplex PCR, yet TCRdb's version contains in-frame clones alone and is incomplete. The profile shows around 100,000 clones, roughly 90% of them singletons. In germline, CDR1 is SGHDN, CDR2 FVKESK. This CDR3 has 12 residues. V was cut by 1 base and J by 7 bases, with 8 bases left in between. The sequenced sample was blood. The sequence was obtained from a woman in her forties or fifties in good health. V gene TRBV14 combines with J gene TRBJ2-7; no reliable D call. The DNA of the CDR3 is TGTGCCAGCAGCCAAGTACGCGAGGAGCAGTACTTC. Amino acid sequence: CASSQVREEQYF.